Listed below are T cell receptor beta chains from one sample, sequenced in a study of cytomegalovirus exposure and HLA in healthy donors. Assay used: immunoSEQ multiplex PCR; TCRdb lists only in-frame clones, some missing. Of some 98,000 clones listed, 65% to 80% are singletons. The sample taken for sequencing was PBMCs. These receptors all stem from a human donor in good health. Each CDR3 is given with its conserved first and last residue. The order of the fields is CDR3 protein, V gene, J gene, CDR3 length.

CDR3: CASSLGAKGYTF
V: TRBV10-2
J: TRBJ1-2
length: 12

CDR3: CASSLGGTGQNEKLFF
V: TRBV19
J: TRBJ1-4
length: 16

CDR3: CASSPYGGYEQYF
V: TRBV4-3
J: TRBJ2-7
length: 13

CDR3: CASSRDRVGGGYTF
V: TRBV2
J: TRBJ1-2
length: 14

CDR3: CASSERTGVNTEAFF
V: TRBV5-4
J: TRBJ1-1
length: 15

CDR3: CASSQRDRGTDTQYF
V: TRBV4-1
J: TRBJ2-3
length: 15

CDR3: CASRPSGRAGYEQYF
V: TRBV5-1
J: TRBJ2-7
length: 15

CDR3: CSFGQGDAGELFF
V: TRBV29-1
J: TRBJ2-2
length: 13

CDR3: CASSLETSGGFRELFF
V: TRBV5-4
J: TRBJ2-2
length: 16

CDR3: CASSPRTGPNSPLHF
V: TRBV18
J: TRBJ1-6
length: 15

CDR3: CASSARGQGENPSGANVLTF
V: TRBV6-1
J: TRBJ2-6
length: 20

CDR3: CASSATLWGGERNYGYTF
V: TRBV19
J: TRBJ1-2
length: 18

CDR3: CASRRLAGNNEQFF
V: TRBV2
J: TRBJ2-1
length: 14

CDR3: CAWSFGGTDTQYF
V: TRBV30
J: TRBJ2-3
length: 13

CDR3: CASSGAPGQVNTEAFF
V: TRBV7-9
J: TRBJ1-1
length: 16

CDR3: CASSPEASDITNYGYTF
V: TRBV7-6
J: TRBJ1-2
length: 17

CDR3: CASIENYGHTF
V: TRBV2
J: TRBJ1-2
length: 11

CDR3: CASSLSSLNTEAFF
V: TRBV7-2
J: TRBJ1-1
length: 14

CDR3: CASSELSKTGNTIYF
V: TRBV6-1
J: TRBJ1-3
length: 15

CDR3: CASSPSLAVALETQYF
V: TRBV4-1
J: TRBJ2-5
length: 16

CDR3: CASSSRDRLHGDTQYF
V: TRBV7-9
J: TRBJ2-3
length: 16

CDR3: CASSPGLAGVRGQFF
V: TRBV5-1
J: TRBJ2-1
length: 15

CDR3: CASSQDNVGRTDTQYF
V: TRBV4-1
J: TRBJ2-3
length: 16

CDR3: CASSAGGGVRNQPQHF
V: TRBV2
J: TRBJ1-5
length: 16